The 16 T cell receptor beta chains reported below all come from one sample, sequenced in a study of cytomegalovirus exposure and HLA in healthy donors. PCR primers comprised 60 Vbeta and 13 Jbeta primers. Some clones are missing from TCRdb's copy, which holds only in-frame ones; the method was immunoSEQ multiplex PCR. Of 210,000 or so clones listed, 85% to 90% were seen once; the top ten hold over 1%. The specimen was PBMCs. The receptors were gathered from a man aged 25 to 40 in good health and CMV-seronegative.

This clone was seen a few times. The chain is built from TRBV18 and TRBJ1-1, with D possibly being TRBD1 (5 bases). The CDR3 extends over 16 amino acids. CDR1 and CDR2 (germline): KGHSH, LQKENI. V shed 3 bases and J shed 5 bases, with 19 bases lying between them. The DNA of the CDR3 is TGTGCCAGCTCACCCCCCCGACAGTCCCTGGGGACTGAAGCTTTCTTT. The encoded protein is CASSPPRQSLGTEAFF.

The chain uses TRBV6-6 and TRBJ2-5; the D gene is possibly TRBD2 (6 bases). Germline assignment: CDR1 MNHNY and CDR2 SVGAGI (reference sequence). This CDR3 region has 13 residues. Trimming shortened V by 6 bases and J by 5 bases, and 13 bases separated the two germline ends. This CDR3 is CASSPAGRETQYF. The DNA of the CDR3 is TGTGCCAGCAGCCCCGCGGGGAGGGAGACCCAGTACTTC.

The chain links TRBV6-6 to TRBJ1-1, with D tentatively TRBD1 (5 bases). The V and J ends lost 8 bases and 4 bases respectively, with 11 bases between them. From germline, CDR1 is MNHNY and CDR2 SVGAGI (reference sequence). This CDR3 contains 12 residues. The CDR3 is CASGGIGTEAFF. The DNA for the CDR3 is TGTGCCAGCGGGGGGATTGGCACTGAAGCTTTCTTT.

The J gene is TRBJ1-2, the V gene TRBV28, with D tentatively TRBD1 (6 bases). CDR1 is MDHEN and CDR2 is SYDVKM in the germline V gene. This CDR3 contains 15 residues. With 3 bases removed from V and 2 bases from J, the gap between germline ends came to 13 bases. The CDR3 nucleotides are TGTGCCAGCAGTTTCGATTTTAGGGGGAACTATGGCTACACCTTC. Its translation: CASSFDFRGNYGYTF.

The chain employs TRBV19 and TRBJ2-4, with D perhaps matching TRBD2 (6 bases). From germline, CDR1 is LNHDA and CDR2 SQIVND (reference sequence). This CDR3 has 15 amino acids. Trimming removed 5 bases at V and 3 bases at J, with 14 bases between. In DNA form, the CDR3 reads TGTGCCAGTAGTTTACGCAGGGAGGACAAAAACATTCAGTACTTC. Protein: CASSLRREDKNIQYF.

This chain links TRBV28 with TRBJ1-4; TRBD1 is a possible D gene (5 bases). V dropped 7 bases and J dropped 7 bases, with 19 bases sitting between them. This CDR3 has 15 residues. The V gene's germline CDR1 is MDHEN and CDR2 SYDVKM. Written as DNA, the CDR3 is TGTGCCAGCACCCTTGGGGCGGGGTTCGGTGAAAAACTGTTTTTT. Translating it yields CASTLGAGFGEKLFF.

The chain has TRBV4-2 and TRBJ2-2; possible D gene TRBD1, 5 bases. V lost 4 bases to trimming and J lost 3 bases, with 15 bases between them. The V gene's germline CDR1 is LGHNA and CDR2 YNFKEQ. CDR3 length: 16 amino acids. The CDR3 nucleotides are TGTGCCAGCAGCCCCTGGGGCTCCCGAGACACCGGGGAGCTGTTTTTT. Its translation is CASSPWGSRDTGELFF.

This sequence joins TRBV2 and TRBJ2-2, with 12 nucleotides matching TRBD2. Germline V gene lookup returns CDR1 SNHLY and CDR2 FYNNEI. Unmatched junction bases numbered 2, after V lost 4 bases and J lost 5 bases. This CDR3 has 15 residues. The CDR3 DNA reads TGTGCCAGCAGTGGGACTAGCGGGAAGACCGGGGAGCTGTTTTTT. This translates into CASSGTSGKTGELFF.

The chain employs TRBV13 and TRBJ1-1; tentative D call: TRBD1 (6 bases). Looked up from germline, CDR1 is PRHDT and CDR2 is FYEKMQ (reference sequence). V shed 5 bases and J shed 0 bases, with 25 bases lying between them. This CDR3 region has 19 residues. This CDR3 is CASSPSGGGRVGMNTEAFF. CDR3 nucleotides: TGTGCCAGCAGCCCCTCCGGGGGGGGCAGGGTGGGAATGAACACTGAAGCTTTCTTT.

J is TRBJ2-7 and V is TRBV2; TRBD2 aligns across 12 bases. This CDR3 contains 16 residues. V gave up 7 bases and J gave up 4 bases; unmatched junction bases: 11. Germline CDR1 SNHLY, CDR2 FYNNEI. Here the CDR3 DNA reads TGTGCCAGCACCCGGGGCCCGGGACTAGCGGGTTACGAGCAGTACTTC. Its translation: CASTRGPGLAGYEQYF.

J is TRBJ2-2 and V is TRBV7-9; the D gene is possibly TRBD1 (5 bases). CDR1 SEHNR and CDR2 FQNEAQ come from the germline V gene (reference sequence). The CDR3 length is 15 residues. Trimming took off 5 bases at V and 6 bases at J, with 16 bases between the two ends. This CDR3 reads CASSGASWGSGELFF. CDR3 nucleotides: TGTGCCAGCAGCGGGGCCAGTTGGGGTTCCGGGGAGCTGTTTTTT.

The V and J genes are TRBV27 and TRBJ2-7, with D possibly being TRBD1 (5 bases). From germline, CDR1 is MNHEY and CDR2 SMNVEV (reference sequence). Trimming left V 8 bases short and J 6 bases short, with 14 bases between. This CDR3 comprises 12 residues. CDR3 region: CASRTSVAEQYF. Here the CDR3 DNA reads TGTGCCAGCCGGACAAGTGTTGCCGAGCAGTACTTC.

This clone is a singleton in its sample. The V and J genes are TRBV6-6 and TRBJ1-3; maybe TRBD1 (6 bases). Germline CDR1 is MNHNY and CDR2 is SVGAGI (reference sequence). Trimming left V 10 bases short and J 2 bases short, with 15 bases between. The CDR3 spans 14 residues. This CDR3 reads CATTQQGAGNTIYF. The CDR3 nucleotides read TGTGCCACCACCCAACAGGGAGCTGGAAACACCATATATTTT.

CDR3 region: CAPGGAGSSYEQYF. The CDR3 nucleotides are TGTGCCCCCGGTGGGGCAGGTAGCTCCTACGAGCAGTACTTC. This chain links TRBV28 with TRBJ2-7; a possible D gene is TRBD1 (5 bases). V shed 11 bases and J shed 0 bases, with 17 bases lying between them. The length of the CDR3 is 14 residues. Germline V gene data show CDR1 as MDHEN and CDR2 as SYDVKM.

The chain links TRBV28 to TRBJ2-7, with TRBD1 identical over 9 bases. The germline V gene encodes CDR1 MDHEN and CDR2 SYDVKM. The CDR3 covers 15 residues. V was clipped by 7 bases and J by 5 bases; unmatched bases: 12. The CDR3 bases are TGTGCCAGCAACTACAGGGGGCTGTCTAACAACGAGCAGTACTTC. Amino acids: CASNYRGLSNNEQYF. Based on the CDR3 plus reference TRBV28 and TRBJ2-7, the full variable domain is DVKVTQSSRYLVKRTGEKVFLECVQDMDHENMFWYRQDPGLGLRLIYFSYDVKMKEKGDIPEGYSVSREKKERFSLILESASTNQTSMYLCASNYRGLSNNEQYFGPGTRLTVT.

This chain links TRBV7-9 with TRBJ2-1; perhaps TRBD2 as D (6 bases). The germline V gene encodes CDR1 SEHNR and CDR2 FQNEAQ (reference sequence). The CDR3 loop spans 14 amino acids. Trimming stripped 0 bases from V and 7 bases from J, with 10 bases between. The CDR3 loop is CASSLAGRGNEQFF. The CDR3 DNA reads as TGTGCCAGCAGCTTAGCCGGGAGAGGTAATGAGCAGTTCTTC.